What follows are 12 T cell receptor beta chains derived from one specimen sequenced in a study of blood T cell repertoires in COVID-19. Method: immunoSEQ multiplex PCR; TCRdb's copy keeps in-frame clones and lacks some. This table has over 250,000 clones, around nine tenths appearing once. Sequencing was done on a sample of peripheral blood. The receptor source for this set is a man aged 40-55 years who had recovered from COVID-19.

The chain carries TRBV5-1 and TRBJ1-1; 10 bases fit TRBD1. The CDR3 is 16 residues long. The V and J ends lost 4 bases and 5 bases, in that order; junction bases with no gene match: 11. Germline-derived CDR1 and CDR2 are SGHRS and YFSETQ. The CDR3 region is CASSNRQGARGTEAFF. As DNA, the CDR3 is TGCGCCAGCAGCAACCGACAGGGGGCGCGTGGAACTGAAGCTTTCTTT.

The rearrangement links TRBV6-2 or TRBV6-3 to TRBJ2-1; 7 positions match TRBD2. The germline V gene encodes CDR1 MNHEY and CDR2 SVGEGT. Unmatched junction bases numbered 13, after V lost 2 bases and J lost 9 bases. This CDR3 has 16 amino acids. The CDR3 protein is CASSYLDWGGRVEQFF. The CDR3 DNA sequence: TGTGCCAGCAGTTACCTGGACTGGGGAGGGAGAGTTGAGCAGTTCTTC.

Points on this clone: Relative to the germline gene, one junction end is altered; a read error may explain this. J is TRBJ2-1 and V is TRBV3-1 (or the pseudogene TRBV3-2), with TRBD2 matching 10 bases. Germline CDR1 and CDR2: LGHDT and YNNKEL (reference sequence). The CDR3 contains 15 residues. The chain's CDR3 is CASSQAGGPNNEQFF. DNA for the CDR3: TGTGCCAGCAGTCAAGCGGGAGGGCCCAACAATGAGCAGTTCTTC.

The table lists this clone with a count of one. The chain combines TRBV9 with TRBJ1-1, with D hard to call. V was shortened by 0 bases and J by 5 bases, with 14 bases between the two germline ends. CDR3 length: 15 residues. Germline V lookup: CDR1 SGDLS, CDR2 YYNGEE. CDR3 sequence: CASSVGPGDGTEAFF. The DNA for the CDR3 is TGTGCCAGCAGCGTAGGCCCCGGGGATGGAACTGAAGCTTTCTTT.

The chain is built from TRBV9 and TRBJ2-1, with 8 bases fitting TRBD2. The CDR3 covers 16 residues. The ends lost 0 bases at V and 4 bases at J; junction bases unmatched: 6. Germline CDR1 and CDR2: SGDLS and YYNGEE. The CDR3 sequence: CASSVGSGAKYNEQFF. CDR3 in DNA: TGTGCCAGCAGCGTAGGTAGCGGGGCCAAGTACAATGAGCAGTTCTTC.

This clone turned up a few times. This chain links TRBV5-1 with TRBJ2-1; 7 bases agree with TRBD2. V was clipped by 3 bases and J by 3 bases; unmatched bases: 9. There are 16 residues in the CDR3. Germline CDR1 reads SGHRS; CDR2 reads YFSETQ. The CDR3 DNA reads as TGCGCCAGCAGCTGGGTCGGGGGGAATAACTACAATGAGCAGTTCTTC. As protein: CASSWVGGNNYNEQFF.

This chain links TRBV19 with TRBJ1-4; the match to TRBD1 covers 8 bases. CDR1 LNHDA and CDR2 SQIVND come from the germline V gene (reference sequence). After removal of 5 bases from V and 7 bases from J, the junction contained 6 bases not matched to a gene. The CDR3 is made up of 14 amino acids. The CDR3 DNA reads as TGTGCCAGTAGTGTCAGGGGGCAGGGTGAAAAACTGTTTTTT. It translates to CASSVRGQGEKLFF.

V is TRBV6-5 and J is TRBJ1-2; D is undetermined. Germline CDR1 is MNHEY and CDR2 is SVGAGI. Trimming took off 0 bases at V and 5 bases at J, with 7 bases between the two ends. The CDR3 contains 13 residues. CDR3 in amino acids: CASSYSEGYGYTF. CDR3 DNA sequence: TGTGCCAGCAGTTACTCGGAGGGTTATGGCTACACCTTC.

This rearrangement joins TRBV6-2 or TRBV6-3 to TRBJ2-3; D is ambiguous. CDR3 size: 16 residues. The germline gives CDR1 MNHEY, CDR2 SVGEGT. The germline V and J ends were trimmed by 4 bases and 0 bases, with 14 bases remaining between them. The DNA for the CDR3 is TGTGCCAGCAGTTTCTCCTACGAATCTAGCACAGATACGCAGTATTTT. Translated: CASSFSYESSTDTQYF.

This clone has at least ten counts. The chain links TRBV7-6 to TRBJ2-7; 10 bases map to TRBD1. This CDR3 region has 18 residues. Looked up from germline, CDR1 is SGHVS and CDR2 is FNYEAQ. J was trimmed by 6 bases and V by 0 bases; bases with no gene match: 14. CDR3 loop: CASSLAVPSGTGVFEQYF. CDR3 bases: TGTGCCAGCAGCTTAGCGGTACCCTCCGGGACAGGGGTGTTCGAGCAGTACTTC.

The genes are TRBV28 and TRBJ1-2; no clear D gene. V dropped 6 bases and J dropped 2 bases, with 10 bases sitting between them. This CDR3 is 13 amino acids long. Germline CDR1 MDHEN, CDR2 SYDVKM. CDR3 DNA sequence: TGTGCCAGCAGCCCCCCCTTCAACTATGGCTACACCTTC. This encodes CASSPPFNYGYTF.

The CDR3 loop is CASSITRSGRANIQYF. The CDR3 DNA reads TGTGCCAGCAGCATAACTCGGAGCGGGAGGGCGAACATTCAGTACTTC. The rearrangement uses TRBV7-2 and TRBJ2-4; 10 positions match TRBD2. The CDR3 extends over 16 amino acids. J gave up 7 bases and V 5 bases, and 11 bases lay outside the gene matches. Germline assignment: CDR1 SGHTA and CDR2 FQGNSA.